The rows below give T cell receptor beta chains drawn from one sample of a study of patients and donors after allogeneic stem cell transplantation. TCRdb called the RT-PCR reads again in MiXCR, with one record for every CDR3 protein. This sample carries 920,000 or so distinct CDR3 sequences, about 20% of them seen once, and the ten largest clones take roughly 6.4%. The sample taken for sequencing was blood, either unsorted or a sorted T cell fraction (not recorded which). Receptor source: a human donor who was either an allogeneic HSCT recipient or a stem cell or donor lymphocyte infusion donor (not recorded which). It is not recorded whose cells these are; they may come from a transplant donor. Both conserved end residues are part of each CDR3. A D gene is named only where the DNA matches it firmly. Not all rows give a size; the values are once, few, many and, for expanded clones, a class.

few	NA	TRBV6-2/TRBV6-3	TRBJ2-2	CASSDGGGRNTGELFF	TGTGCCAGCAGTGACGGTGGGGGTCGGAACACCGGGGAGCTGTTTTTT
few	NA	TRBV7-9	TRBJ1-1	CASSLGQQNTEAFF	TGTGCCAGCAGCTTAGGACAGCAGAACACTGAAGCTTTCTTT
NA	NA	TRBV28	TRBJ2-5	CASSLEVSGRRETQYF	TGTGCCAGCAGTTTGGAAGTGTCAGGGAGGAGGGAGACCCAGTACTTC
NA	TRBD1	TRBV10-3	TRBJ2-6	CAIDRGPGANVLTF	TGTGCCATCGACAGGGGGCCGGGGGCCAACGTCCTGACTTTC
few	TRBD2	TRBV6-2/TRBV6-3	TRBJ2-3	CASSNRTSGGYSTDTQYF	TGTGCCAGCAGTAACCGGACTAGCGGGGGATATAGCACAGATACGCAGTATTTT
few	NA	TRBV6-1	TRBJ1-3	CASSPFRSSGNTIYF	TGTGCCAGTTCCCCTTTTCGAAGCTCTGGAAACACCATATATTTT
few	NA	TRBV20-1	TRBJ2-3	CSALGQYTDTQYF	TGCAGTGCTCTCGGGCAGTACACAGATACGCAGTATTTT
few	NA	TRBV3-1	TRBJ1-1	CASSQNGGRAFF	TGTGCCAGCAGCCAAAACGGGGGTAGAGCTTTCTTT
few	NA	TRBV12-3/TRBV12-4	TRBJ2-2	CASSFSASTGELFF	TGTGCCAGCAGTTTCAGCGCTAGCACCGGGGAGCTGTTTTTT
few	NA	TRBV2	TRBJ2-7	CASTEWTTGPGYF	TGTGCCAGCACCGAGTGGACCACAGGGCCTGGCTACTTC
NA	NA	TRBV20-1	TRBJ2-5	CSANRLADTQETQYF	TGCAGTGCTAATCGCCTGGCAGACACCCAAGAGACCCAGTACTTC